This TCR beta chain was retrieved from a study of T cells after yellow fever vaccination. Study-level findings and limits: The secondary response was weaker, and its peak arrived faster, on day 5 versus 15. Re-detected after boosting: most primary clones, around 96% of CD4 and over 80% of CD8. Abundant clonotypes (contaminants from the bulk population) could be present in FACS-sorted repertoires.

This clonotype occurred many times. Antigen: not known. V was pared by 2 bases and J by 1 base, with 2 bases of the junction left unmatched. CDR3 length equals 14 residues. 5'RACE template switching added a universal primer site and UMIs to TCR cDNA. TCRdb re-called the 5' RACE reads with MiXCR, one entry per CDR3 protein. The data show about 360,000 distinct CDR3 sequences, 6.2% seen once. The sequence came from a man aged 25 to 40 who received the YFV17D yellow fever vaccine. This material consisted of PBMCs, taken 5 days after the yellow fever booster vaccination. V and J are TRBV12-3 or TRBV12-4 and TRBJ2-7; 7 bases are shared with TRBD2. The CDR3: CASSLLGLSYEQYF. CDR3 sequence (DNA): TGTGCCAGCAGTTTATTGGGACTATCCTACGAGCAGTACTTC.